Listed here is a single TCR beta chain. Trimming took 1 base from V and 11 from J, leaving 9 bases between them. The CDR3 length is 12 residues. The germline V gene encodes CDR1 LNHNV and CDR2 YYDKDF (reference sequence). The source of the sample is a study of regulatory T cells in long-lasting Graves disease. As for the study in general: Antithyroid drug intake by newly diagnosed Graves' patients had lasted under 3 months.

Time point of the sample: newly diagnosed GD, antithyroid drugs for less than 3 months. Preparation of the TCR library used RNA extracted from PBMCs. Arm-PCR of CDR3 regions and iRepertoire HTBI primers were used to build TCR beta libraries. TCRdb itself ran the multiplex PCR reads through MiXCR, one entry per CDR3 protein. The sample yields 450,000 to 500,000 distinct CDR3 sequences, 16% seen once. This same sample was also taken into another study, of T cells in Graves' hyperthyroidism and ophthalmopathy.

J is TRBJ2-1 and V is TRBV15; D is unclear. The specimen comprised peripheral blood mononuclear cells (PBMCs), sampled at new diagnosis, from a patient treated with antithyroid drugs. The clonotype comes from a man between 35 and 55 years old with Graves disease. The CDR3 loop reads CATSRGNSKQFF. CDR3 DNA: TGTGCCACCAGCAGAGGGAATAGCAAGCAGTTCTTC.